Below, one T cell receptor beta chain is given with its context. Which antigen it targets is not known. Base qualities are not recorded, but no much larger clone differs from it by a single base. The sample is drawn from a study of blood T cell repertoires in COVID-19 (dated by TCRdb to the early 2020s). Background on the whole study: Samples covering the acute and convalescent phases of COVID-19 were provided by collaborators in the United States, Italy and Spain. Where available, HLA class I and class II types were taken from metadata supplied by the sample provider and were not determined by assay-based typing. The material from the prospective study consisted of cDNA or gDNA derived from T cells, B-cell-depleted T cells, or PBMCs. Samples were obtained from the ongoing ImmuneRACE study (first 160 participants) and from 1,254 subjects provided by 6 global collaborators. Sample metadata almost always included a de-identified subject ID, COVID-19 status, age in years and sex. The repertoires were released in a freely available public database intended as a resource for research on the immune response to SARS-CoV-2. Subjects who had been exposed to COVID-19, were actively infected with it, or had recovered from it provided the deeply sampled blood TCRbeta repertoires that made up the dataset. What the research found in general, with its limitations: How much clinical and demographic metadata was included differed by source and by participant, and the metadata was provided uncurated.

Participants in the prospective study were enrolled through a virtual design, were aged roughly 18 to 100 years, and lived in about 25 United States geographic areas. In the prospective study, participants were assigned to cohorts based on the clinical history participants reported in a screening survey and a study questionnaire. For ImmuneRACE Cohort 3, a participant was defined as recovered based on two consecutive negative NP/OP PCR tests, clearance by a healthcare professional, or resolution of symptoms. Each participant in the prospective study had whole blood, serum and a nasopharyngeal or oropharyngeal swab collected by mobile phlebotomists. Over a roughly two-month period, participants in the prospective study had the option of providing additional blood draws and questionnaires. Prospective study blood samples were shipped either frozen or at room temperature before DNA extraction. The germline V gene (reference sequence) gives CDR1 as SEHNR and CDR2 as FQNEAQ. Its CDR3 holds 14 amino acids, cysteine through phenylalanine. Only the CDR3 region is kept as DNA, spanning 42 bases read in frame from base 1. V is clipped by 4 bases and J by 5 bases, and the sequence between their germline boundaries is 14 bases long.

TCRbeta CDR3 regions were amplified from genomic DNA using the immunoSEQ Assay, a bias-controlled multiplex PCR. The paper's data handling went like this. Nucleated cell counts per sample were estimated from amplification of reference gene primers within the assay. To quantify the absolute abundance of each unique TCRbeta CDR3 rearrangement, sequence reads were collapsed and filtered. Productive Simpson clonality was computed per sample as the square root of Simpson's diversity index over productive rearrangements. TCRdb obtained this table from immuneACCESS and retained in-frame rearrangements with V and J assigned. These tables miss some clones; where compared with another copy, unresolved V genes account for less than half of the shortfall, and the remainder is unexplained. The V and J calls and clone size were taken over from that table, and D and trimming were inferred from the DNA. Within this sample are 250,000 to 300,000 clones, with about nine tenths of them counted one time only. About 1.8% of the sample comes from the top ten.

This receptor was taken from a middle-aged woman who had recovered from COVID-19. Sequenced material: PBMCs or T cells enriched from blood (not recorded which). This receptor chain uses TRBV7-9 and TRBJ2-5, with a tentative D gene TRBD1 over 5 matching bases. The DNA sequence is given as TGTGCCAGCAGCTCCCCCCAGGGTCACGAGACCCAGTACTTC. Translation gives CASSSPQGHETQYF.